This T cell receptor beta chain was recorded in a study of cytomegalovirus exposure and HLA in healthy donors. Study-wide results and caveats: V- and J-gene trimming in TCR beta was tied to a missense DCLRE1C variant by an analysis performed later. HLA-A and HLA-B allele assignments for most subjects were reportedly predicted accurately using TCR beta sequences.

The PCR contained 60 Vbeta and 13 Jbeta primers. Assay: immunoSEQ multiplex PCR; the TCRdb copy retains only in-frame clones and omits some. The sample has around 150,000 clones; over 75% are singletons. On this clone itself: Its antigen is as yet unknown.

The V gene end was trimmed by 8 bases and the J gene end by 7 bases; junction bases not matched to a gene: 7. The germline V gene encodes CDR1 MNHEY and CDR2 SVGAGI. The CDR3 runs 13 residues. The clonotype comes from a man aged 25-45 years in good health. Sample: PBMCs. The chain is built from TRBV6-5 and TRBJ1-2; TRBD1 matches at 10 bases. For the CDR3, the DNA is TGTGCCAGCCGTCGGACAGGGGGAAGTGGCTACACCTTC. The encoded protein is CASRRTGGSGYTF.